A single sample gave rise to the 17 T cell receptor beta chains below, sequenced in a study of early T cells in non-severe SARS-CoV-2 infection. TCRdb reprocessed the 5' RACE reads via MiXCR and lists one record per CDR3 protein. Of around 27,000 distinct CDR3 sequences in the sample, 2.9% were seen once. Input material: whole blood. Source of these receptors: an adult who was a healthcare worker with PCR-confirmed SARS-CoV-2 infection or an uninfected control (not recorded which).

This clonotype occurred a few times. This chain links TRBV7-2 with TRBJ1-1; D unresolved. CDR1 SGHTA and CDR2 FQGNSA come from the germline V gene. The length of the CDR3 is 12 residues. The V gene lost 5 bases and the J gene lost 4 bases, with 8 bases spanning the gap. The CDR3 DNA reads TGTGCCAGCAGCAATGACGTCACTGAAGCTTTCTTT. Its protein is CASSNDVTEAFF.

This clonotype is medium-sized. This rearrangement joins TRBV7-3 to TRBJ2-1, with D hard to call. Deletions cut 2 bases from V and 4 bases from J, with 3 bases between. The germline CDR1 and CDR2 sequences are SGHTA and FQGTGA. The CDR3 contains 12 residues. The CDR3 nucleotides are TGTGCCAGCAGCTTACAGTACAATGAGCAGTTCTTC. Protein: CASSLQYNEQFF.

This clonotype was observed at least ten times. V is TRBV14 and J is TRBJ2-5; D unclear. Germline CDR1 is SGHDN and CDR2 is FVKESK. The ends were cut back, 0 bases at V and 2 bases at J, with 7 bases in the middle. This CDR3 contains 14 residues. The CDR3 protein is CASSQDVMQETQYF. CDR3 sequence (DNA): TGTGCCAGCAGCCAAGATGTGATGCAAGAGACCCAGTACTTC. Variable domain in full (rest from reference TRBV14 and TRBJ2-5): EAGVTQFPSHSVIEKGQTVTLRCDPISGHDNLYWYRRVMGKEIKFLLHFVKESKQDESGMPNNRFLAERTGGTYSTLKVQPAELEDSGVYFCASSQDVMQETQYFGPGTRLLVL.

In its sample, this clonotype ranks as medium-sized. This CDR3 is CSVVTGRRDGYTF. The CDR3 DNA is TGCAGCGTTGTGACGGGGAGGAGAGATGGCTACACCTTC. This rearrangement joins TRBV29-1 to TRBJ1-2; D not certain. V gave up 4 bases and J gave up 6 bases, with 15 bases separating them. Germline lookup yields CDR1 SQVTM and CDR2 ANQGSEA. The CDR3 runs 13 residues.

At least ten counts were recorded for this clonotype. The rearrangement joins TRBV5-5 to TRBJ2-3; no reliable D call. Germline V gene sequence: CDR1 SGHKS, CDR2 YYEKEE (reference sequence). V was clipped by 0 bases and J by 5 bases, with 13 bases between them. CDR3 size: 15 residues. The CDR3 sequence: CASSLEQPLGDTQYF. The CDR3 DNA sequence: TGTGCCAGCAGCTTGGAGCAGCCCCTAGGAGATACGCAGTATTTT.

This clonotype occurred many times. The chain employs TRBV6-2 or TRBV6-3 and TRBJ1-1; no clear D. Trimming left V 0 bases short and J 10 bases short, with 9 bases between. Germline CDR1 MNHEY, CDR2 SVGEGT. This CDR3 spans 12 amino acids. DNA of the CDR3: TGTGCCAGCAGTTACTCGGAGGTACGAGCTTTCTTT. Amino acids: CASSYSEVRAFF.

This clonotype was seen repeatedly, ten times or more. This sequence joins TRBV30 and TRBJ1-1; 8 bases match TRBD1. The CDR3 covers 15 residues. V gave up 1 base and J gave up 4 bases; unmatched junction bases: 8. Germline V gives CDR1 GTSNPN, CDR2 SVGIG (reference sequence). The CDR3 reads CAWSGTGSGTTEAFF. Written as DNA, the CDR3 is TGTGCCTGGAGTGGGACAGGGTCGGGTACCACTGAAGCTTTCTTT.

This clonotype came up many times. The rearrangement uses TRBV10-1 and TRBJ2-2; D uncertain. Trimming removed 4 bases at V and 4 bases at J, with 10 bases between. Per the germline V gene, CDR1 is WNHNN and CDR2 is SYGVQD (reference sequence). This CDR3 spans 14 amino acids. The CDR3 sequence: CASSAKQLTGELFF. Here the CDR3 DNA reads TGCGCCAGCAGTGCAAAACAGCTCACCGGGGAGCTGTTTTTT.

This clonotype was recorded many times. The chain links TRBV20-1 to TRBJ1-5; no clear D. V was trimmed by 4 bases and J by 6 bases, leaving 16 bases between them. In germline, CDR1 is DFQATT, CDR2 SNEGSKA (reference sequence). The CDR3 is 14 residues long. CDR3 loop: CSAIADGVSQPQHF. The CDR3 DNA reads TGCAGTGCTATCGCGGACGGAGTAAGTCAGCCCCAGCATTTT.

This clonotype was counted ten times or more. This chain uses TRBV7-9 with TRBJ1-2; tentative D call: TRBD1 (6 bases). CDR1 is SEHNR and CDR2 is FQNEAQ in the germline V gene (reference sequence). The V and J ends lost 1 base and 2 bases respectively, with 11 bases between them. The CDR3 contains 15 residues. This CDR3 is CASSLGGQGNYGYTF. The CDR3 region has the DNA TGTGCCAGCAGCTTAGGAGGGCAGGGGAACTATGGCTACACCTTC.

The gene calls are TRBV29-1 and TRBJ2-7; 12 bases agree with TRBD1. Germline V gene data show CDR1 as SQVTM and CDR2 as ANQGSEA. Germline trimming cut 6 bases from V and 5 bases from J; bases unmatched to any gene: 11. The CDR3 is 15 residues long. CDR3 sequence reads: CSVGQGASPGDEQYV. For the CDR3, the DNA is TGCAGCGTGGGACAGGGGGCTAGTCCAGGGGACGAGCAGTACGTC.

Many counts were recorded for this clonotype. The rearrangement joins TRBV12-3 or TRBV12-4 to TRBJ2-1; tentatively, D is TRBD2 (6 bases). Trimming took off 3 bases at V and 5 bases at J, with 14 bases between the two ends. This CDR3 is built from 15 residues. In DNA, the CDR3 is TGTGCCAGCAGTTTGGAGGGAGGACTTAACAATGAGCAGTTCTTC. This sequence encodes CASSLEGGLNNEQFF.

This clonotype showed up many times. The chain has TRBV4-1 and TRBJ2-3; 9 bases fit TRBD2. From germline, CDR1 is MGHRA and CDR2 YSYEKL. J was trimmed by 4 bases and V by 4 bases; bases with no gene match: 3. This CDR3 contains 14 residues. The chain's CDR3 is CASSRGLASDTQYF. CDR3 coding DNA: TGCGCCAGCAGCCGGGGACTAGCTTCAGATACGCAGTATTTT.

This clonotype has a count of ten or more. The chain has TRBV11-2 and TRBJ1-1; D is uncertain. Trimming cost V 0 bases and J 0 bases, with 8 bases left between them. CDR1 and CDR2 from the germline V gene are SGHAT and FQNNGV. The CDR3 runs to 15 residues. As DNA, the CDR3 is TGTGCCAGCAGCTTAGAAAGGCAGCTGAACACTGAAGCTTTCTTT. Amino acids: CASSLERQLNTEAFF.

This clonotype was recorded at least ten times. The CDR3 sequence is CASSQGTSGMDTQYF. The DNA for the CDR3 is TGTGCCAGCAGCCAAGGGACTAGCGGGATGGATACGCAGTATTTT. The chain combines TRBV7-8 with TRBJ2-3; 13 bases line up with TRBD2. Germline V gene sequence: CDR1 SGHVS, CDR2 FQNEAQ. The CDR3 is 15 amino acids. V lost 5 bases, J lost 6 bases, and 5 bases stayed unmatched.

This clonotype came up many times. This chain uses TRBV4-1 with TRBJ1-1; D is uncertain. The CDR3 has 14 residues. The germline V gene encodes CDR1 MGHRA and CDR2 YSYEKL. V lost 1 base and J 1 base, leaving 7 bases between the germline ends. The DNA for the CDR3 is TGCGCCAGCAGCCAAGTTAAAGCGAACACTGAAGCTTTCTTT. It translates to CASSQVKANTEAFF.

This clonotype has ten or more counts. The chain uses TRBV6-5 and TRBJ2-3; the D is unclear. The length of the CDR3 is 13 residues. Trimming pared 0 bases from V and 6 bases from J, leaving 7 bases between. CDR1 MNHEY and CDR2 SVGAGI come from the germline V gene. The CDR3 here is CASSYSPWDTQYF. DNA of the CDR3: TGTGCCAGCAGTTACTCGCCATGGGATACGCAGTATTTT.